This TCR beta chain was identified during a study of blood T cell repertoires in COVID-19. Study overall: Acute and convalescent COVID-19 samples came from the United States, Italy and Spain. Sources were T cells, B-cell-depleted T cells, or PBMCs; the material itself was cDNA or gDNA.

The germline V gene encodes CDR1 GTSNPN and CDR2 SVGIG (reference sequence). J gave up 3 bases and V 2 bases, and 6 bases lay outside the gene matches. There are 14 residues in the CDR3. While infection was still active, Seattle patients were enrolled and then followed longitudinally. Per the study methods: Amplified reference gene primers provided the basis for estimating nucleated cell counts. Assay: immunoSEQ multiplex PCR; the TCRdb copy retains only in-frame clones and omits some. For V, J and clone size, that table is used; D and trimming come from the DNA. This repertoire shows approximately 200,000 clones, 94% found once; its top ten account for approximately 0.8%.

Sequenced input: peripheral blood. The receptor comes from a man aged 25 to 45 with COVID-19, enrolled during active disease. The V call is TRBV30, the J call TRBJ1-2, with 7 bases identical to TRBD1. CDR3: CAWSITGDYYGYTF. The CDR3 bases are TGTGCCTGGAGTATTACAGGGGACTACTATGGCTACACCTTC.